Below are 27 T cell receptor beta chains sequenced from a single sample in a study of T cells in Graves' hyperthyroidism and ophthalmopathy. From RNA transcripts, TCR beta CDR3 regions were amplified. A set of HTBI primers served as the primers for a first-round RT-PCR of the TCR CDR3. TCRdb analysed the multiplex PCR reads with MiXCR anew, one entry per CDR3 protein. The profile shows more than 350,000 distinct CDR3 sequences, more than 14% of them singletons. The specimen sequenced was blood. The source is a woman aged 25 to 39 with Graves' ophthalmopathy.

A few counts support this clonotype. This chain joins TRBV20-1 and TRBJ2-3, with D tentatively TRBD1 (6 bases). CDR3 length: 15 residues. Germline V gives CDR1 DFQATT, CDR2 SNEGSKA (reference sequence). Trimming stripped 3 bases from V and 2 bases from J, with 15 bases between. The CDR3 DNA sequence: TGCAGTGCTAGTCCGACAGGAGCTCCCACAGATACGCAGTATTTT. It translates to CSASPTGAPTDTQYF.

This sequence joins TRBV6-1 and TRBJ2-2; TRBD2 matches 11 bases. The trim removed 5 bases at V and 5 bases at J, leaving 4 bases unmatched. The CDR3 has 15 amino acids. Germline assignment: CDR1 MNHNS and CDR2 SASEGT. For the CDR3, the DNA is TGTGCCAGCAGTTTAGCGGGGGGGCCGACCGGGGAGCTGTTTTTT. Encoded protein: CASSLAGGPTGELFF.

This clonotype was seen only a few times. The chain couples TRBV5-4 to TRBJ1-2; tentatively, D is TRBD1 (5 bases). V lost 6 bases, J lost 4 bases, and 16 bases lay in between. CDR3 size: 14 residues. Germline CDR1 is SGHNT and CDR2 is YYREEE (reference sequence). The DNA of the CDR3 is TGTGCCAGCAAGCAACTTGGGGGATCCTATGGCTACACCTTC. Residues: CASKQLGGSYGYTF.

This clonotype was recorded many times. The chain recombines TRBV6-1 with TRBJ1-6; D is ambiguous. This CDR3 comprises 14 residues. Trimming removed 6 bases from V and 10 bases from J, with 16 bases in between. Germline CDR1 MNHNS, CDR2 SASEGT. In nucleotides, the CDR3 is TGTGCCAGCAGGAAAAATCGACTGGGGTCACCCCTCCACTTT. It specifies CASRKNRLGSPLHF.

The table lists this clonotype with many counts. The chain carries TRBV2 and TRBJ1-6, with a tentative D call TRBD1 (5 bases). The length of the CDR3 is 12 residues. Germline V lookup: CDR1 SNHLY, CDR2 FYNNEI. V was pared by 6 bases and J by 9 bases, with 9 bases between. The CDR3 region is CASSVGVSPLHF. The CDR3 DNA reads as TGTGCCAGCAGCGTAGGGGTTTCACCCCTCCACTTT.

In this sample, this clonotype turned up many times. J is TRBJ2-1 and V is TRBV2, with D uncertain. The CDR3 is made up of 12 amino acids. Trimming pared 8 bases from V and 4 bases from J, leaving 9 bases between. Germline CDR1 is SNHLY and CDR2 is FYNNEI. In nucleotides, the CDR3 is TGTGCCAGCGGAAGGGTATACAATGAGCAGTTCTTC. Translation: CASGRVYNEQFF.

This clonotype was counted ten times or more. The chain recombines TRBV5-8 with TRBJ2-5; 8 positions match TRBD2. Losses at the gene ends were 6 bases for V and 1 base for J; bases not matched to a gene: 5. The CDR3 has 14 residues. CDR1 is SGHTS and CDR2 is YDEGEE in the germline V gene. The CDR3 is CASTKGLAQETQYF. The DNA for the CDR3 is TGTGCCAGCACCAAAGGACTAGCCCAAGAGACCCAGTACTTC.

The sample holds many counts of this clonotype. This rearrangement joins TRBV28 to TRBJ2-7; possibly TRBD1 for D (6 bases). CDR3 length: 12 amino acids. V was clipped by 6 bases and J by 5 bases, with 11 bases between them. Germline V gives CDR1 MDHEN, CDR2 SYDVKM. In nucleotides, the CDR3 is TGTGCCAGCAGACAGGGTAACAACGAGCAGTACTTC. Translating it yields CASRQGNNEQYF.

The rearrangement uses TRBV19 and TRBJ1-2; D is unresolved. V was clipped by 1 base and J by 4 bases, with 10 bases between them. This CDR3 is 14 amino acids long. Per the germline V gene, CDR1 is LNHDA and CDR2 is SQIVND (reference sequence). The CDR3, as DNA: TGTGCCAGTAGTATAGTTGAGGGCGGCTATGGCTACACCTTC. Its translation: CASSIVEGGYGYTF.

This clonotype was seen at least ten times. The chain links TRBV7-2 to TRBJ2-3; the D gene is possibly TRBD2 (6 bases). V dropped 5 bases and J dropped 1 base, with 13 bases sitting between them. The CDR3 has 15 amino acids. Germline V gene data show CDR1 as SGHTA and CDR2 as FQGNSA. Here the CDR3 reads CASSPRDSRTDTQYF. For the CDR3, the DNA is TGTGCCAGCAGCCCGCGGGACTCACGCACAGATACGCAGTATTTT.

This clonotype was recorded a few times. CDR3 residues: CASSQGTWGVNEQFF. CDR3 nucleotide sequence: TGCGCCAGCAGCCAAGGGACTTGGGGAGTCAATGAGCAGTTCTTC. This chain joins TRBV4-1 and TRBJ2-1, with a weak D call TRBD2 (5 bases). The CDR3 has 15 amino acids. V was shortened by 1 base and J by 6 bases, with 13 bases between the two germline ends. Germline V gives CDR1 MGHRA, CDR2 YSYEKL.

This rearrangement joins TRBV7-8 to TRBJ2-3, with 8 bases identical to TRBD2. Germline V gene sequence: CDR1 SGHVS, CDR2 FQNEAQ. The CDR3 is 15 residues long. Germline trimming cut 5 bases from V and 3 bases from J; bases unmatched to any gene: 7. The chain's CDR3 is CASSDGTRATDTQYF. In DNA form, the CDR3 reads TGTGCCAGCAGCGACGGGACTAGGGCTACAGATACGCAGTATTTT.

This clonotype was picked up many times. The rearrangement links TRBV13 to TRBJ2-2, with TRBD2 identical over 9 bases. This CDR3 is 16 amino acids long. The J segment lost 0 bases and the V segment lost 5 bases, leaving 4 bases of the junction unmatched. In germline, CDR1 is PRHDT, CDR2 FYEKMQ (reference sequence). CDR3 loop: CASSPRLAANTGELFF. DNA for the CDR3: TGTGCCAGCAGCCCCCGACTAGCGGCGAACACCGGGGAGCTGTTTTTT.

The gene calls are TRBV27 and TRBJ2-1; D unclear. Germline-derived CDR1 and CDR2 are MNHEY and SMNVEV (reference sequence). Trimming took off 3 bases at V and 6 bases at J, with 9 bases between the two ends. The CDR3 contains 13 residues. In DNA, the CDR3 is TGTGCCAGCAGTTTCTCAGGCCCCAATGAGCAGTTCTTC. Protein: CASSFSGPNEQFF.

This clonotype was observed many times. The chain employs TRBV24-1 and TRBJ2-1; D possibly corresponds to TRBD2 (6 bases). Germline assignment: CDR1 KGHDR and CDR2 SFDVKD. This CDR3 is built from 15 residues. Between the trimmed V and J ends, which lost 4 bases and 1 base, there was a span of 10 bases. In DNA form, the CDR3 reads TGTGCCACCAGTGACCCCGGGGGTTCCTACAATGAGCAGTTCTTC. Residues: CATSDPGGSYNEQFF.

This clonotype was detected ten times or more. The V call is TRBV5-6, the J call TRBJ1-6, with 8 bases that match TRBD1. Germline CDR1 reads SGHDT; CDR2 reads YYEEEE. This CDR3 comprises 15 residues. The ends lost 1 base at V and 8 bases at J; junction bases unmatched: 5. The CDR3 sequence is CASSLQAGGDSPLHF. The CDR3 DNA is TGTGCCAGCAGCTTGCAGGCAGGGGGCGATTCACCCCTCCACTTT.

This chain uses TRBV20-1 with TRBJ2-1; perhaps D is TRBD1 or TRBD2 (5 bases each). CDR1 and CDR2 (germline): DFQATT, SNEGSKA (reference sequence). The CDR3 is 14 residues long. The ends were cut back, 0 bases at V and 0 bases at J, with 6 bases in the middle. The CDR3 here is CSARDGGSYNEQFF. CDR3 DNA: TGCAGTGCTAGAGATGGGGGCTCCTACAATGAGCAGTTCTTC.

This clonotype was recorded at least ten times. This chain connects TRBV10-1 to TRBJ2-3; 8 bases align to TRBD2. The V segment lost 0 bases and the J segment 1 base; nucleotides outside the gene matches: 3. CDR1 and CDR2 (germline): WNHNN, SYGVQD (reference sequence). The CDR3 has 16 residues. The CDR3 coding sequence is TGCGCCAGCAGTGAGTCCCCAGCGGGGGGCACAGATACGCAGTATTTT. This codes for CASSESPAGGTDTQYF.

This clonotype was recorded at least ten times. The chain has TRBV7-2 and TRBJ1-2, with 9 bases aligning to TRBD1. The V gene's germline CDR1 is SGHTA and CDR2 FQGNSA. This CDR3 has 15 amino acids. Trimming took 6 bases from V and 0 from J; bases not matched to a gene: 5. The CDR3 protein is CASRKDRGANYGYTF. CDR3 DNA sequence: TGTGCCAGCAGGAAGGACAGGGGAGCTAACTATGGCTACACCTTC.

This clonotype was seen repeatedly, ten times or more. The chain has TRBV28 and TRBJ2-1; tentatively, D is TRBD1 (6 bases). Germline CDR1 reads MDHEN; CDR2 reads SYDVKM. The CDR3 is 15 residues long. Trimming stripped 8 bases from V and 9 bases from J, with 23 bases between. DNA for the CDR3: TGTGCCAGCCCGCCAGGGGCCAGCATCTGGGGTGAGCAGTTCTTC. Protein: CASPPGASIWGEQFF.

This clonotype was observed a few times. J is TRBJ2-3 and V is TRBV18; perhaps TRBD1 as D (5 bases). This CDR3 comprises 17 residues. Trimming left V 0 bases short and J 0 bases short, with 13 bases between. Germline V CDR1 and CDR2: KGHSH, LQKENI. The CDR3, as DNA: TGTGCCAGCTCACCACCGATCTCAGGGCCAAGCACAGATACGCAGTATTTT. The encoded protein is CASSPPISGPSTDTQYF.

The sample holds many counts of this clonotype. The chain employs TRBV2 and TRBJ2-7; 9 nucleotides match TRBD1. In germline, CDR1 is SNHLY, CDR2 FYNNEI. The CDR3 runs to 16 residues. V lost 3 bases and J lost 3; bases outside the gene matches: 9. The CDR3 region is CASSEDRGFYGYEQYF. CDR3 coding DNA: TGTGCCAGCAGTGAGGACAGGGGCTTCTACGGCTACGAGCAGTACTTC.

The CDR3 region has the DNA TGTGCCAGCAGCGGGTCCGGGACAGGGATCCACGAGCAGTACTTC. As protein: CASSGSGTGIHEQYF. V and J are TRBV7-8 and TRBJ2-7, with 9 bases aligning to TRBD1. The CDR3 spans 15 residues. CDR1 and CDR2 from the germline V gene are SGHVS and FQNEAQ. V gave up 5 bases and J gave up 5 bases; unmatched junction bases: 10. The full variable domain, completed using reference TRBV7-8 and TRBJ2-7, is GAGVSQSPRYKVAKRGQDVALRCDPISGHVSLFWYQQALGQGPEFLTYFQNEAQLDKSGLPSDRFFAERPEGSVSTLKIQRTQQEDSAVYLCASSGSGTGIHEQYFGPGTRLTVT.

This clonotype was seen ten or more times. The chain uses TRBV5-1 and TRBJ1-2; 7 bases line up with TRBD1. Trimming took 2 bases from V and 3 from J; bases not matched to a gene: 4. Germline loops: CDR1 SGHRS, CDR2 YFSETQ. CDR3 length: 14 amino acids. The CDR3 sequence is CASSLPTGHYGYTF. For the CDR3, the DNA is TGCGCCAGCAGCTTACCGACAGGGCACTATGGCTACACCTTC.

This clonotype turned up a few times. One junction end disagrees with the germline gene, perhaps due to a read error. This rearrangement joins TRBV7-7 to TRBJ2-5; 7 bases are shared with TRBD1. This CDR3 is built from 14 residues. The germline V gene encodes CDR1 SSHAT and CDR2 FNYEAQ (reference sequence). The CDR3 DNA sequence: TGTGCTAGCAGCTCGACAGGGACCGGAGGGACCCAGTACTTC. Translating gives CASSSTGTGGTQYF.

Many counts were recorded for this clonotype. The J gene is TRBJ1-4, the V gene TRBV15; 10 bases line up with TRBD1. The CDR3 runs to 17 residues. V gave up 5 bases and J gave up 2 bases; unmatched junction bases: 8. Germline CDR1 LNHNV, CDR2 YYDKDF (reference sequence). The CDR3 sequence: CATSDRDRGPTNEKLFF. The DNA of the CDR3 is TGTGCCACCAGCGACCGGGACAGGGGCCCCACTAATGAAAAACTGTTTTTT.

This clonotype was observed at least ten times. The V call is TRBV7-3, the J call TRBJ2-7; TRBD2 might be the D (6 bases). The germline V gene has CDR1 SGHTA and CDR2 FQGTGA. The V and J ends lost 5 bases and 5 bases respectively, with 19 bases between them. The CDR3 has 15 residues. The CDR3 DNA sequence: TGTGCCAGCAGCCCCTACGGCAGGGACTCGGACGAGCAGTACTTC. Encoded protein: CASSPYGRDSDEQYF.